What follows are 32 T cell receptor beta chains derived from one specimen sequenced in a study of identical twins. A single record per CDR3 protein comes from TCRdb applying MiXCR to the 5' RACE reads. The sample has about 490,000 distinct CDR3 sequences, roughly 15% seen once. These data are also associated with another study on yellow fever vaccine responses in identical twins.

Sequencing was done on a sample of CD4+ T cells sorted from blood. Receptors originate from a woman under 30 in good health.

The CDR3, as DNA: TGTGCCAGCAGCTTACCGACAGGGGGTAGCAATCAGCCCCAGCATTTT. Encoded protein: CASSLPTGGSNQPQHF. The chain joins TRBV7-8 to TRBJ1-5, with 9 positions matching TRBD1. V shed 2 bases, J shed 0 bases, and the junction held 2 bases outside the gene matches. The CDR3 covers 16 residues. CDR1 is SGHVS and CDR2 is FQNEAQ in the germline V gene.

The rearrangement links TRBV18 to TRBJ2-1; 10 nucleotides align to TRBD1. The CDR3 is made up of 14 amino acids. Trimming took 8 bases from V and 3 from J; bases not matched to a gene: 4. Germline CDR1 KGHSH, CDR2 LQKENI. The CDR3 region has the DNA TGTGCCAGCACCCGGGACAGGGGCTACAATGAGCAGTTCTTC. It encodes CASTRDRGYNEQFF.

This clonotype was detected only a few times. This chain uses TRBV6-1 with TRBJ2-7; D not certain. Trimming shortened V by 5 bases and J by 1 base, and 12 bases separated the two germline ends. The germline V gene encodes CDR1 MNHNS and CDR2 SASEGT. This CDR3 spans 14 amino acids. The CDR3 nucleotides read TGTGCCAGCAGTACGCTCCTGGCTTCCTACGAGCAGTACTTC. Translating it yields CASSTLLASYEQYF.

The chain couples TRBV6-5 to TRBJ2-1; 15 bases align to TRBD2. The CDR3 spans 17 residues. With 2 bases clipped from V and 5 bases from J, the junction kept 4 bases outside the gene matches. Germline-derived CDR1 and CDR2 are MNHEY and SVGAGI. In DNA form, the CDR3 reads TGTGCCAGCAGTTACCCCAGGACTAGCGGGAGGGACAATGAGCAGTTCTTC. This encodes CASSYPRTSGRDNEQFF.

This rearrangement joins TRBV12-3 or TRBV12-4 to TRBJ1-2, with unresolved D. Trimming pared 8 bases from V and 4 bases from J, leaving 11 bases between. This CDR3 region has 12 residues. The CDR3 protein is CASAGPSYGYTF. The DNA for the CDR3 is TGTGCCAGCGCTGGACCGTCCTATGGCTACACCTTC.

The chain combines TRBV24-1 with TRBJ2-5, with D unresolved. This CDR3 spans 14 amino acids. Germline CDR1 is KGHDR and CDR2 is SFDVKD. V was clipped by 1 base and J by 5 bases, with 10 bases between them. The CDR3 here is CATSDFGVRETQYF. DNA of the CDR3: TGTGCCACCAGTGATTTTGGAGTACGGGAGACCCAGTACTTC.

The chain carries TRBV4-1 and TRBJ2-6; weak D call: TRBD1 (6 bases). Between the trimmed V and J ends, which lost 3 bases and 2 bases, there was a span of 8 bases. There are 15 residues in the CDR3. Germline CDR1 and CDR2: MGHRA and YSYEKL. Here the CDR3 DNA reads TGCGCCAGCAGCCATGGGACAACTGGGGCCAACGTCCTGACTTTC. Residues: CASSHGTTGANVLTF.

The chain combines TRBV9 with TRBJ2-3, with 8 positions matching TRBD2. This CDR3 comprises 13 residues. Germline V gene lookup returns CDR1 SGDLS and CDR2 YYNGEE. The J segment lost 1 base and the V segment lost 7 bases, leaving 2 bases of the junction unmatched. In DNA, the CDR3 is TGTGCCAGCGCGGGGGGTCGCACAGATACGCAGTATTTT. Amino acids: CASAGGRTDTQYF.

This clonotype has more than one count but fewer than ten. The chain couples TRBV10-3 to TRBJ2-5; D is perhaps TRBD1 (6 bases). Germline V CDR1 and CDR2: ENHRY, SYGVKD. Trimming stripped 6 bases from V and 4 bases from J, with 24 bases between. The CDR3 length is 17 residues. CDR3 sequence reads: CAISLSLLQGLPETQYF. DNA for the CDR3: TGTGCCATCAGCCTTAGTTTGTTGCAGGGGCTACCAGAGACCCAGTACTTC.

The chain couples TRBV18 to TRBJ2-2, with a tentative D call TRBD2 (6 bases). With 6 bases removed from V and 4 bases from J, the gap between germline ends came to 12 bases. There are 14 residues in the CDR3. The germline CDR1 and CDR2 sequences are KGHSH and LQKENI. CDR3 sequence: CASSPKGGTGELFF. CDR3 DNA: TGTGCCAGCTCCCCGAAGGGAGGCACCGGGGAGCTGTTTTTT.

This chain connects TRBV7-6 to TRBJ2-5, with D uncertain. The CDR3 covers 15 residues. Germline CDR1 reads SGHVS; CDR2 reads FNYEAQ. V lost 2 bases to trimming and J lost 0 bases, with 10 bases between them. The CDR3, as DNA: TGTGCCAGCAGCTTAAGGGCAGATTACCAAGAGACCCAGTACTTC. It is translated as CASSLRADYQETQYF.

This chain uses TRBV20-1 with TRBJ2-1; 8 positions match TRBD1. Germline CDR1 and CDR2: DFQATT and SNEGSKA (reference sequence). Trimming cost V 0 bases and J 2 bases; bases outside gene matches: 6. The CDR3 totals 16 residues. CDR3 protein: CSARDTQGATYNEQFF. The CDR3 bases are TGCAGTGCTAGAGATACGCAGGGGGCGACCTACAATGAGCAGTTCTTC.

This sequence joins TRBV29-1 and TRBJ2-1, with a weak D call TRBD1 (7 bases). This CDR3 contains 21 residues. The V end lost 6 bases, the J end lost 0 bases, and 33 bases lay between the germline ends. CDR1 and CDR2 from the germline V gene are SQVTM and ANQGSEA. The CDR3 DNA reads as TGCAGCGTCCAGGGGGTTAGCGGAGGTTATAGGTCCGATAGCTCCTACAATGAGCAGTTCTTC. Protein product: CSVQGVSGGYRSDSSYNEQFF.

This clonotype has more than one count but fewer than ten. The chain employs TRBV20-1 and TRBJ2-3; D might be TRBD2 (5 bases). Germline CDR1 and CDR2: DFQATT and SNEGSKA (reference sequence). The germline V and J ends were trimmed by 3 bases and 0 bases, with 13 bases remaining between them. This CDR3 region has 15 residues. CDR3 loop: CSARKGSGSTDTQYF. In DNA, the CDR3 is TGCAGTGCTAGGAAGGGCAGCGGAAGCACAGATACGCAGTATTTT.

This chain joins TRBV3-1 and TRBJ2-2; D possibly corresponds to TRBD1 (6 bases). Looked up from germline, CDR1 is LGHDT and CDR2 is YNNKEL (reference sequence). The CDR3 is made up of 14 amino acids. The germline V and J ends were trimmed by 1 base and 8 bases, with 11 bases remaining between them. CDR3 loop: CASSQAGVAGELFF. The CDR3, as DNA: TGTGCCAGCAGCCAAGCAGGGGTAGCGGGGGAGCTGTTTTTT.

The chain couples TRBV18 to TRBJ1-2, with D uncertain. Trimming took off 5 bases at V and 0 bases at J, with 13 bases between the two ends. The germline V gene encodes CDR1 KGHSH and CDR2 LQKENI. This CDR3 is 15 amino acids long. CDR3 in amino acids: CASSEETEANYGYTF. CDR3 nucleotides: TGTGCCAGCTCAGAAGAAACAGAAGCTAACTATGGCTACACCTTC.

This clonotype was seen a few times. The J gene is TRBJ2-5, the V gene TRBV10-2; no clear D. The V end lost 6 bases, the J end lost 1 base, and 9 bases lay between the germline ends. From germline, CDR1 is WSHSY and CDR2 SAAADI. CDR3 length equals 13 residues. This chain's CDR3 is CASRWRFQETQYF. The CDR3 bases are TGCGCCAGCAGGTGGCGGTTCCAAGAGACCCAGTACTTC.

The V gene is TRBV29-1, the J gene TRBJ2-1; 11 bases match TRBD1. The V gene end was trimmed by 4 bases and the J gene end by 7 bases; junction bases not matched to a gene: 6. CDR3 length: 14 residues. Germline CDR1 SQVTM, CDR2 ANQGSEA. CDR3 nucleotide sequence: TGCAGCGTTGTGTGGACAGGGGGCGGAAATGAGCAGTTCTTC. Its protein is CSVVWTGGGNEQFF.

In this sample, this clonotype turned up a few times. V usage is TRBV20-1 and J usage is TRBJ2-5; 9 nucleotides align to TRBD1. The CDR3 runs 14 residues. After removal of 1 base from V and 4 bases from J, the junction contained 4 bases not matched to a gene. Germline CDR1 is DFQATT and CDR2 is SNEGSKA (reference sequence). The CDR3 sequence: CSARGQGGIETQYF. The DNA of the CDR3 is TGCAGTGCTAGAGGACAGGGGGGAATAGAGACCCAGTACTTC.

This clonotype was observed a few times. The CDR3 sequence is CASSFSEGYEQYF. CDR3 nucleotide sequence: TGTGCCAGCAGTTTCAGTGAGGGCTACGAGCAGTACTTC. The gene calls are TRBV27 and TRBJ2-7, with D possibly matching TRBD2 (5 bases). V lost 3 bases to trimming and J lost 3 bases, with 9 bases between them. The germline V gene encodes CDR1 MNHEY and CDR2 SMNVEV (reference sequence). The CDR3 totals 13 residues.

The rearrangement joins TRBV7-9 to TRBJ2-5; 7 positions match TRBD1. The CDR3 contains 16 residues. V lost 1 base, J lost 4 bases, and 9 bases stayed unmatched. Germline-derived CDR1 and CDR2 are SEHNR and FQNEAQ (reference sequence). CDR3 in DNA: TGTGCCAGCAGCTTAGGGTCCTCAGGGGGTGCAGAGACCCAGTACTTC. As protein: CASSLGSSGGAETQYF.

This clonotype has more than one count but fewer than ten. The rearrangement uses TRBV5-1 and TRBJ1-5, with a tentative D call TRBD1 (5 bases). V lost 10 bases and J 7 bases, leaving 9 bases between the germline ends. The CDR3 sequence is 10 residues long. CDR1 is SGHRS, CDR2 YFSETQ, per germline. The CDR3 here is CAGTRQPQHF. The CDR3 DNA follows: TGCGCCGGGACTCGCCAGCCCCAGCATTTT.

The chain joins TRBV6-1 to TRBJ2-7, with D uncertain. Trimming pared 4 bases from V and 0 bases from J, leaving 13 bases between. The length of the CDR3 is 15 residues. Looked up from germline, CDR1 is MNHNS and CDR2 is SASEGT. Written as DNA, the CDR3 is TGTGCCAGCAGTGTAAGGTTCCCGAGCTCCTACGAGCAGTACTTC. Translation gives CASSVRFPSSYEQYF.

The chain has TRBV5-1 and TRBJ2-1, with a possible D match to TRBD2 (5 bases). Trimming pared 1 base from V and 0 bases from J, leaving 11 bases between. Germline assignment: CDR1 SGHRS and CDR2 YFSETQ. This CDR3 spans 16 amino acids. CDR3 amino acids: CASSLQGGSSYNEQFF. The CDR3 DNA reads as TGCGCCAGCAGCTTGCAAGGAGGTAGCTCCTACAATGAGCAGTTCTTC. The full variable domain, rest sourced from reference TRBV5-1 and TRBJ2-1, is KAGVTQTPRYLIKTRGQQVTLSCSPISGHRSVSWYQQTPGQGLQFLFEYFSETQRNKGNFPGRFSGRQFSNSRSEMNVSTLELGDSALYLCASSLQGGSSYNEQFFGPGTRLTVL.

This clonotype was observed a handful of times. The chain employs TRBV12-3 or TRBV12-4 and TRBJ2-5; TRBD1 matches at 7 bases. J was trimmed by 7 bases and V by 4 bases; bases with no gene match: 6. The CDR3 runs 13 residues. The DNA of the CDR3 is TGTGCCAGCAGTTGGGACAGTTCTGCGACCCAGTACTTC. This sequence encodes CASSWDSSATQYF.

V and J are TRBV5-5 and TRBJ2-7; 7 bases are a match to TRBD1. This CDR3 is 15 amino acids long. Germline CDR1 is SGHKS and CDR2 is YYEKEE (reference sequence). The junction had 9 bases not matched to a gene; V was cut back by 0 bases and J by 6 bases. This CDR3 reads CASSLARATGTEQYF. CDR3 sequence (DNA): TGTGCCAGCAGCTTGGCCAGGGCGACAGGGACCGAGCAGTACTTC.

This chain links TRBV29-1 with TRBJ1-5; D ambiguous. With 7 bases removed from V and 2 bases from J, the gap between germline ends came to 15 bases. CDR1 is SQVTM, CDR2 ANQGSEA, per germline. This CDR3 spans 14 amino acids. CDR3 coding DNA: TGCAGCGCCCGTAAGGCCTTCGGCAATCAGCCCCAGCATTTT. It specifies CSARKAFGNQPQHF.

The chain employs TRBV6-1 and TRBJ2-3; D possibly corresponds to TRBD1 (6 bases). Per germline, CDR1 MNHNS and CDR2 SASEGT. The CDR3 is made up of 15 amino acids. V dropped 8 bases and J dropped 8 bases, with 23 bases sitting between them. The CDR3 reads CASGQSDRLVGTQYF. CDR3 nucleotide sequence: TGTGCCAGCGGCCAATCGGACAGATTGGTGGGTACGCAGTATTTT.

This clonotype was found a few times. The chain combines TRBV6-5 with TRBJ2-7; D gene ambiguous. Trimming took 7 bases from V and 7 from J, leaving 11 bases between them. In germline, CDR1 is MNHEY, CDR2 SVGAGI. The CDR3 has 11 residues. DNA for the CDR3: TGTGCCAGCACCAAACTGGGGGAGCAGTACTTC. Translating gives CASTKLGEQYF.

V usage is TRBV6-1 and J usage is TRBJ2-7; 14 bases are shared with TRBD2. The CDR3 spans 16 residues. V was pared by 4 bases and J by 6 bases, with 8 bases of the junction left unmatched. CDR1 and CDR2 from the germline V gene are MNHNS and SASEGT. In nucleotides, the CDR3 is TGTGCCAGCAGTGCCGGGACTAGCGGGAGTGCTGGCGAGCAGTACTTC. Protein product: CASSAGTSGSAGEQYF.

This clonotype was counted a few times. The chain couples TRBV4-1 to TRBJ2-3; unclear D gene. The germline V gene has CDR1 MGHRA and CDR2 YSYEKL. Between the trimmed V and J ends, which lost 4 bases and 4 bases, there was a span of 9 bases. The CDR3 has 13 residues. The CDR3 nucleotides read TGCGCCAGCAGCCTAAGGGTCCCAGATACGCAGTATTTT. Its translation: CASSLRVPDTQYF.

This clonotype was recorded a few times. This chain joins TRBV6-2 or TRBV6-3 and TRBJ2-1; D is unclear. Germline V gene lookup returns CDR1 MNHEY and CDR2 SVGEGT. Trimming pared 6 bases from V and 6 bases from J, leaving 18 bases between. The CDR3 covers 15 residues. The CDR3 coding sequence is TGTGCCAGCAGCCCGGCAGCCCAGAGGAGCAATGAGCAGTTCTTC. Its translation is CASSPAAQRSNEQFF.